This passage covers 27 T cell receptor beta chains from one sample sequenced in a study of blood T cell repertoires in COVID-19. Assay used: immunoSEQ multiplex PCR; TCRdb lists only in-frame clones, some missing. The table shows hundreds of thousands of clones, with roughly 88% occurring only once. The sequenced sample was peripheral blood. The receptors were gathered from a woman under 40 with active or convalescent COVID-19.

The CDR3 DNA reads as TGTGCCAGCATGCGGGGAGACTACAATGAGCAGTTCTTC. It is translated as CASMRGDYNEQFF. The gene calls are TRBV2 and TRBJ2-1; D is perhaps TRBD2 (6 bases). Trimming stripped 7 bases from V and 3 bases from J, with 10 bases between. The CDR3 loop spans 13 amino acids. Germline CDR1 is SNHLY and CDR2 is FYNNEI. The variable domain in full, completed from reference TRBV2 and TRBJ2-1, reads EPEVTQTPSHQVTQMGQEVILRCVPISNHLYFYWYRQILGQKVEFLVSFYNNEISEKSEIFDDQFSVERPDGSNFTLKIRSTKLEDSAMYFCASMRGDYNEQFFGPGTRLTVL.

This clone occurred once. The chain couples TRBV19 to TRBJ1-1; 8 positions match TRBD1. Germline lookup yields CDR1 LNHDA and CDR2 SQIVND (reference sequence). The CDR3 covers 15 residues. J lost 5 bases, V lost 7 bases, and 12 bases had no gene match. As DNA, the CDR3 is TGTGCCAGTATAGGGCGACAGGGGTTGGGGACTGAAGCTTTCTTT. This sequence encodes CASIGRQGLGTEAFF.

The V call is TRBV4-1, the J call TRBJ2-7; 7 bases agree with TRBD1. The germline gives CDR1 MGHRA, CDR2 YSYEKL. The CDR3 is made up of 15 amino acids. J gave up 4 bases and V 0 bases, and 6 bases lay outside the gene matches. CDR3 in DNA: TGCGCCAGCAGCCAAGAGGACAGGCGACCGTACGAGCAGTACTTC. Its translation is CASSQEDRRPYEQYF.

The chain employs TRBV3-1 (or the pseudogene TRBV3-2) and TRBJ2-1, with 7 positions matching TRBD2. Per the germline V gene, CDR1 is LGHDT and CDR2 is YNNKEL (reference sequence). V lost 4 bases and J lost 1; bases outside the gene matches: 10. The CDR3 length is 17 residues. CDR3 in DNA: TGTGCCAGCAGCCGGTTTTCGGGCGGGAGTTCCTACAATGAGCAGTTCTTC. This codes for CASSRFSGGSSYNEQFF.

The chain uses TRBV21-1 and TRBJ2-3; TRBD2, as called in the table, went unchecked against the DNA. TRBV21-1 is reported as a pseudogene. The CDR3 is 16 amino acids. In DNA, the CDR3 is TGTGCCAGCAGCAAAGTGAGCAGCGGGGGCCCAGATACGCAGTATTTT. Translation: CASSKVSSGGPDTQYF.

The rearrangement uses TRBV30 and TRBJ1-3; 9 bases map to TRBD1. V was pared by 2 bases and J by 5 bases, with 13 bases of the junction left unmatched. The CDR3 has 17 residues. Per germline, CDR1 GTSNPN and CDR2 SVGIG (reference sequence). CDR3 loop: CAWSNSRDRVVRNTIYF. CDR3 bases: TGTGCCTGGAGTAACAGCCGGGACAGGGTTGTTCGAAACACCATATATTTT.

The chain carries TRBV19 and TRBJ2-3; 9 nucleotides match TRBD1. Trimming at V came to 6 bases and at J to 2 bases, leaving 3 bases not matched to a gene. CDR1 and CDR2 (germline): LNHDA, SQIVND (reference sequence). This CDR3 contains 14 residues. CDR3: CASSRDRATDTQYF. The CDR3 nucleotides read TGTGCCAGTAGCAGGGACAGGGCCACAGATACGCAGTATTTT.

The V gene is TRBV4-1, the J gene TRBJ2-3; a weak D match, TRBD2 (5 bases). This CDR3 has 17 residues. Germline V lookup: CDR1 MGHRA, CDR2 YSYEKL. V was shortened by 0 bases and J by 3 bases, with 16 bases between the two germline ends. Here the CDR3 reads CASSQDEASPGTDTQYF. The CDR3 DNA sequence: TGCGCCAGCAGCCAAGATGAGGCTAGCCCCGGGACAGATACGCAGTATTTT.

This clone appeared once. V and J are TRBV18 and TRBJ1-4; 10 bases are shared with TRBD1. CDR3 length: 15 amino acids. Unmatched junction bases numbered 3, after V lost 3 bases and J lost 5 bases. Germline CDR1 and CDR2: KGHSH and LQKENI. CDR3 amino acids: CASSPGQGRNEKLFF. CDR3 nucleotides: TGTGCCAGCTCACCGGGACAGGGGAGGAATGAAAAACTGTTTTTT.

The CDR3 region has the DNA TGCGCCAGCAGCCCCTTCGGGGGGACCAACGAGCAGTACTTC. Protein sequence: CASSPFGGTNEQYF. The chain links TRBV4-1 to TRBJ2-7, with 7 bases aligning to TRBD2. In germline, CDR1 is MGHRA, CDR2 YSYEKL. The ends lost 4 bases at V and 5 bases at J; junction bases unmatched: 8. The CDR3 spans 14 residues.

The chain recombines TRBV5-1 with TRBJ1-1; D is unresolved. The germline V and J ends were trimmed by 1 base and 1 base, with 8 bases remaining between them. Germline loops: CDR1 SGHRS, CDR2 YFSETQ. The CDR3 has 14 residues. The CDR3 DNA follows: TGCGCCAGCAGCTTGAATATCGGGAACACTGAAGCTTTCTTT. It is translated as CASSLNIGNTEAFF.

This CDR3 is CASSRQGQTQPQHF. As DNA, the CDR3 is TGTGCCAGCTCCAGACAGGGTCAAACTCAGCCCCAGCATTTT. V and J are TRBV28 and TRBJ1-5; 7 bases match TRBD1. The V segment lost 8 bases and the J segment 6 bases; nucleotides outside the gene matches: 10. This CDR3 spans 14 amino acids. Germline CDR1 and CDR2: MDHEN and SYDVKM.

This chain connects TRBV27 to TRBJ1-6; 10 bases line up with TRBD1. Looked up from germline, CDR1 is MNHEY and CDR2 is SMNVEV (reference sequence). Trimming removed 7 bases from V and 6 bases from J; junction bases left unmatched: 9. The CDR3 spans 16 residues. Here the CDR3 reads CASKGQGQGINSPLHF. The DNA for the CDR3 is TGTGCCAGCAAGGGCCAGGGACAGGGGATTAATTCACCCCTCCACTTT.

The chain joins TRBV12-1 to TRBJ2-7; the table calls TRBD2, which could not be checked here. TRBV12-1 is tagged as a pseudogene. The CDR3 is 15 residues long. CDR3 DNA: TGTGCCAGCAGCCCCCCGGGACTAGCGGACTACGAGCAGTACTTC. Translation gives CASSPPGLADYEQYF.

In nucleotides, the CDR3 is TGTGCCACCGAAGTCGGGGTTGGCTATGGCTACACCTTC. Its protein product is CATEVGVGYGYTF. V and J are TRBV19 and TRBJ1-2, with unresolved D. Germline loops: CDR1 LNHDA, CDR2 SQIVND (reference sequence). The CDR3 extends over 13 amino acids. Trimming shortened V by 10 bases and J by 4 bases, and 16 bases separated the two germline ends.

The chain carries TRBV3-1 (or the pseudogene TRBV3-2) and TRBJ2-7, with a possible D match to TRBD1 (5 bases). This CDR3 comprises 15 residues. Germline lookup yields CDR1 LGHDT and CDR2 YNNKEL (reference sequence). V was cut by 2 bases and J by 5 bases, with 16 bases left in between. This CDR3 is CASSQHQVRGHEQYF. The CDR3 bases are TGTGCCAGCAGCCAACACCAGGTTAGGGGTCACGAGCAGTACTTC.

This chain links TRBV9 with TRBJ2-5, with 8 bases aligning to TRBD2. The CDR3 sequence is 15 residues long. J lost 2 bases, V lost 3 bases, and 6 bases had no gene match. Per the germline V gene, CDR1 is SGDLS and CDR2 is YYNGEE. DNA for the CDR3: TGTGCCAGCAGCGCGGGTAGCGGGGCACAAGAGACCCAGTACTTC. This encodes CASSAGSGAQETQYF. Variable domain in full (rest from reference TRBV9 and TRBJ2-5): DSGVTQTPKHLITATGQRVTLRCSPRSGDLSVYWYQQSLDQGLQFLIQYYNGEERAKGNILERFSAQQFPDLHSELNLSSLELGDSALYFCASSAGSGAQETQYFGPGTRLLVL.

The chain is built from TRBV18 and TRBJ2-1; no definite D call. This CDR3 is built from 13 residues. Germline CDR1 reads KGHSH; CDR2 reads LQKENI. The V and J ends lost 2 bases and 3 bases respectively, with 5 bases between them. This chain's CDR3 is CASSPNYYNEQFF. CDR3 bases: TGTGCCAGCTCACCAAACTACTACAATGAGCAGTTCTTC.

V is TRBV5-1 and J is TRBJ2-7; 7 bases agree with TRBD2. The CDR3 sequence is 13 residues long. V was clipped by 3 bases and J by 2 bases; unmatched bases: 2. Germline assignment: CDR1 SGHRS and CDR2 YFSETQ. CDR3 residues: CASSWRETYEQYF. The CDR3 nucleotides read TGCGCCAGCAGCTGGCGGGAGACCTACGAGCAGTACTTC.

This chain uses TRBV27 with TRBJ2-7, with D tentatively TRBD1 (5 bases). Germline V gives CDR1 MNHEY, CDR2 SMNVEV (reference sequence). The CDR3 sequence is 15 residues long. The germline V and J ends were trimmed by 0 bases and 3 bases, with 12 bases remaining between them. The CDR3 DNA reads as TGTGCCAGCAGTTTATCAGGGGTGGGGCTCTACGAGCAGTACTTC. Protein product: CASSLSGVGLYEQYF.

J is TRBJ2-7 and V is TRBV3-1 (or the pseudogene TRBV3-2), with TRBD1 matching 7 bases. CDR3 size: 15 residues. J gave up 4 bases and V 4 bases, and 10 bases lay outside the gene matches. Germline V gene data show CDR1 as LGHDT and CDR2 as YNNKEL (reference sequence). The CDR3 sequence is CASSLGETGNYEQYF. For the CDR3, the DNA is TGTGCCAGCAGCCTCGGGGAGACAGGGAATTACGAGCAGTACTTC.

CDR3 in amino acids: CSVDTRDRLYGYTF. As DNA, the CDR3 is TGCAGCGTAGACACACGGGACAGGCTCTATGGCTACACCTTC. The chain employs TRBV29-1 and TRBJ1-2; TRBD1 matches 8 bases. Germline V gene sequence: CDR1 SQVTM, CDR2 ANQGSEA. The CDR3 loop spans 14 amino acids. V was pared by 6 bases and J by 4 bases, with 10 bases of the junction left unmatched. Variable domain in full (rest from reference TRBV29-1 and TRBJ1-2): SAVISQKPSRDICQRGTSLTIQCQVDSQVTMMFWYRQQPGQSLTLIATANQGSEATYESGFVIDKFPISRPNLTFSTLTVSNMSPEDSSIYLCSVDTRDRLYGYTFGSGTRLTVV.

V and J are TRBV5-6 and TRBJ2-2; 7 positions match TRBD1. The CDR3 is 15 residues long. Germline V CDR1 and CDR2: SGHDT, YYEEEE. V dropped 3 bases and J dropped 1; count of bases not matched to a gene: 3. The CDR3 nucleotides read TGTGCCAGCAGCTGGTGGACAGGGAACACCGGGGAGCTGTTTTTT. Its translation: CASSWWTGNTGELFF.

The rearrangement uses TRBV25-1 and TRBJ2-7, with a possible D match to TRBD1 (6 bases). V was clipped by 7 bases and J by 1 base, with 11 bases between them. Germline CDR1 MGHDK, CDR2 SYGVNS. The CDR3 has 13 amino acids. The CDR3 spells CASTGTLSYEQYF. CDR3 DNA: TGTGCCAGCACCGGGACATTATCCTACGAGCAGTACTTC.

The V gene is TRBV10-3, the J gene TRBJ1-4; D is unclear. This CDR3 is 16 amino acids long. Trimming took 6 bases from V and 0 from J, leaving 14 bases between them. Per germline, CDR1 ENHRY and CDR2 SYGVKD. CDR3 in DNA: TGTGCCATCAGCCCTGAGGCTATTGCAACTAATGAAAAACTGTTTTTT. Its translation is CAISPEAIATNEKLFF.

The rearrangement joins TRBV10-3 to TRBJ1-3, with 7 bases that match TRBD1. Unmatched junction bases numbered 13, after V lost 8 bases and J lost 0 bases. CDR3 length: 17 amino acids. Germline assignment: CDR1 ENHRY and CDR2 SYGVKD. The CDR3 region has the DNA TGTGCCATCGGTGGGGGGGACAGCCACCACTCTGGAAACACCATATATTTT. This translates into CAIGGGDSHHSGNTIYF.

The CDR3 sequence: CASSYSLTGETPLHF. The CDR3 coding sequence is TGTGCCAGCAGTTACTCGTTGACAGGGGAGACACCCCTCCACTTT. J is TRBJ1-6 and V is TRBV6-5, with 8 bases aligning to TRBD1. Germline CDR1 reads MNHEY; CDR2 reads SVGAGI. This CDR3 is 15 amino acids long. J gave up 11 bases and V 0 bases, and 6 bases lay outside the gene matches.